Here is one T cell receptor beta chain with its context. Per germline, CDR1 SGDLS and CDR2 YYNGEE. The CDR3 runs to 17 residues. V shed 3 bases and J 8 bases; nucleotides not matched to a gene: 14. The entry originates in a study of blood T cell repertoires in COVID-19. Before being deemed recovered, Cohort 3 donors had two negative PCRs, clearance, or symptom resolution. In the original processing: Amplification of reference gene primers provided the estimated nucleated cell counts. TCRdb's table, derived via immunoSEQ multiplex PCR, lists solely in-frame clones and lacks some. That table supplies the V and J calls and clone size; D and trimming were determined from the DNA. The table includes more than 250,000 clones, more than 75% detected once.

Sequenced material: PBMCs or T cells enriched from blood (not recorded which). V usage is TRBV9 and J usage is TRBJ2-1; TRBD2 agrees at 10 bases. This clonotype was obtained from a woman aged 18-29 years who had recovered from COVID-19. CDR3 sequence (DNA): TGTGCCAGCAGCGGATCACTGGAGCGGGGGGGCTTCGATGAGCAGTTCTTC. Translating gives CASSGSLERGGFDEQFF.